This note documents a single T cell receptor beta chain sequence. This clone is a singleton in its sample. This clone's antigen is unknown. Base-call qualities are not available, and no considerably larger clone is one nucleotide away. This sample is part of a study of blood T cell repertoires in COVID-19 (dated by TCRdb to the early 2020s). Background on the whole study: Samples from collaborators originated in the United States, Italy and Spain and spanned both the acute and convalescent phases of COVID-19. The prospective study material was composed of cDNA or gDNA derived from T cells, B-cell-depleted T cells, or PBMCs. Subjects who had been exposed to COVID-19, were actively infected with it, or had recovered from it provided the deeply sampled blood TCRbeta repertoires that made up the dataset. The repertoires were released in a freely available public database meant as a resource for research on the immune response to SARS-CoV-2. The samples were drawn from the first 160 participants of the ongoing ImmuneRACE study and from 950 to 1,500 subjects provided by 6 global collaborators. Nearly every sample came with metadata listing a de-identified subject ID, COVID-19 status, age in years and sex. Where HLA class I and class II types were available, the types were taken from metadata supplied by the sample provider, not from assay-based typing. Study-wide conclusions, independent of this receptor: The quantity of clinical and demographic metadata differed by source and by participant and was supplied without curation.

TCRbeta CDR3 regions were amplified from genomic DNA by means of the immunoSEQ Assay, a bias-controlled multiplex PCR. On the study's bioinformatics: The number of nucleated cells in each sample was estimated from the amplification of reference gene primers within the assay. To quantify the absolute abundance of each unique TCRbeta CDR3 rearrangement, sequence reads were collapsed and filtered. For each sample, productive Simpson clonality was calculated as the square root of Simpson's diversity index across productive rearrangements. TCRdb carries this immuneACCESS record with in-frame sequences only. Its versions omit some clonotypes, under half of them owing to an unresolved V gene in the studies checked, with the rest unexplained. V, J and clone size reflect that table, while D and trimming were determined from the DNA. This sample lists more than 100,000 clones; about 79% were detected once. The leading ten clones occupy 2.3% of the sample.

Whole blood was collected in K2EDTA tubes by collaborating institutions according to the institutions' own protocols. Collaborator samples were shipped for TCRbeta analysis as frozen whole blood, isolated PBMCs, or DNA extracted from either sample type. The CDR3 spans 13 residues, from the cysteine through the phenylalanine. CDR3 DNA only is kept here, 39 bases in frame from base 1. V is cut back by 6 bases and J by 7 bases, with 7 bases in the junction unmatched. The germline V gene (reference sequence) yields LNHDA for CDR1 and SQIVND for CDR2. The receptor was derived from a man between 65 and 79 years old with acute or convalescent COVID-19. This sequence uses TRBV19 and TRBJ1-1, with 8 bases matching TRBD1. Sequencing was performed on peripheral blood. The encoded CDR3 is CASRDRTGNEAFF. At the DNA level, the sequence is TGTGCCAGTAGGGATAGGACAGGGAATGAAGCTTTCTTT.